This TCR beta chain was sequenced during a study of blood T cells in healthy people across ages. Donor samples were obtained from healthy Caucasian individuals from Russia, aged 6 to 90. Researchers collected about 9.6 milliliters of peripheral blood from every single donor. Ten or more counts support this clonotype. The CDR3 covers 15 residues. Trimming at V came to 4 bases and at J to 9 bases, leaving 7 bases not matched to a gene. CDR1 and CDR2 (germline): LGHNA, YNFKEQ. Together with a sample-barcoded 5' primer, a J-beta primer mix was included in a second PCR lasting about 7 to 11 cycles. Tagging of each cDNA molecule was performed by a template-switch adaptor with 12 random nucleotides. TCRdb re-analysed the 5' RACE reads in MiXCR, keeping a single row per CDR3 protein. The profile covers hundreds of thousands of distinct CDR3 sequences, with under 70% appearing a single time and roughly 34% taken by the ten largest.

The J gene is TRBJ1-6, the V gene TRBV4-2, with 9 bases fitting TRBD1. Sequencing was done on a sample of blood. The sequence derives from a man aged 60-69 years in good health. The CDR3 protein is CASSPRTGAVSPLHF. As DNA, the CDR3 is TGTGCCAGCAGCCCGCGGACAGGGGCGGTTTCACCCCTCCACTTT.